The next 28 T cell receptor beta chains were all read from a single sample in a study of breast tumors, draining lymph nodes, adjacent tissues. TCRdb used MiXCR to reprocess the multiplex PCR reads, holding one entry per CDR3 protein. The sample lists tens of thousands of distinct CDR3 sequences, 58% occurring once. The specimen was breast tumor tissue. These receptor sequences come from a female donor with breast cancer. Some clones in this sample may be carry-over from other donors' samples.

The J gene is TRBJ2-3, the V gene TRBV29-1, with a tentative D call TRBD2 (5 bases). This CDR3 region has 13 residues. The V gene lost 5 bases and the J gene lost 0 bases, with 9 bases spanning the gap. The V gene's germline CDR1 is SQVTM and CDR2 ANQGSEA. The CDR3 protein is CSVSGPSTDTQYF. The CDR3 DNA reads TGCAGCGTTAGCGGCCCTAGCACAGATACGCAGTATTTT.

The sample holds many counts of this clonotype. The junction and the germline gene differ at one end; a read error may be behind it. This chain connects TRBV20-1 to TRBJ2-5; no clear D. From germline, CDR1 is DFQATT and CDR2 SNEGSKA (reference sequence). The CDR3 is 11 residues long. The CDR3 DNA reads TGCAGTGCTAGAGATTTCGAGACCCAGTCCTTC. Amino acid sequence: CSARDFETQSF.

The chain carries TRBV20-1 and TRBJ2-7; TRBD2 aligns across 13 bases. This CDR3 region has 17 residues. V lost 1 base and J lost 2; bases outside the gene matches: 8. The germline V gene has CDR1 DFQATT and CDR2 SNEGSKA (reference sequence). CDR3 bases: TGCAGTGCTAGAGTCCCCAGGACTAGCGGGAGTCCCTACGAGCAGTACTTC. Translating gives CSARVPRTSGSPYEQYF.

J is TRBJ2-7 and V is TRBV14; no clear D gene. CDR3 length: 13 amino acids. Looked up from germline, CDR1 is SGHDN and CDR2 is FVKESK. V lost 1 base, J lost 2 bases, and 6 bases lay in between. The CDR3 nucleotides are TGTGCCAGCAGCCAAGGTGTAGCCTACGAGCAGTACTTC. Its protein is CASSQGVAYEQYF.

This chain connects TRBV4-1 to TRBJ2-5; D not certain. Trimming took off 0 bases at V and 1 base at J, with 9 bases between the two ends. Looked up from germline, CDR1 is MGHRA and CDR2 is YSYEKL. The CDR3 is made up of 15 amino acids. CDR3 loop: CASSQERLVQETQYF. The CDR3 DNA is TGCGCCAGCAGCCAAGAACGGCTAGTCCAAGAGACCCAGTACTTC.

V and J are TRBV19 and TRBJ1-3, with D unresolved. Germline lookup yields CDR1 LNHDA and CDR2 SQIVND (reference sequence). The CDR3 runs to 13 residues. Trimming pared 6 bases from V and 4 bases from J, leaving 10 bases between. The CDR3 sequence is CASRSPPGNTIYF. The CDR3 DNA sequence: TGTGCCAGTAGAAGTCCGCCCGGAAACACCATATATTTT.

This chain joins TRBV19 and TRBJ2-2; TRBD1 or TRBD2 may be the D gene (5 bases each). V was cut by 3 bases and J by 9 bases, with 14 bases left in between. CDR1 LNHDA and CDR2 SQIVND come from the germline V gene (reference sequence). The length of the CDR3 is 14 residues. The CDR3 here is CASSMLGPSRELFF. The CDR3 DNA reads TGTGCCAGTAGTATGTTGGGACCGTCGAGGGAGCTGTTTTTT.

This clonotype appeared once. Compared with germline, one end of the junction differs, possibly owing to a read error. The CDR3 coding sequence is TGTGCTAGCAGCTCGACAGGGACCGGAGAGACCCAGTACTTC. This sequence encodes CASSSTGTGETQYF. This sequence joins TRBV7-7 and TRBJ2-5, with 7 nucleotides matching TRBD1. Germline lookup yields CDR1 SSHAT and CDR2 FNYEAQ (reference sequence). The CDR3 spans 14 residues.

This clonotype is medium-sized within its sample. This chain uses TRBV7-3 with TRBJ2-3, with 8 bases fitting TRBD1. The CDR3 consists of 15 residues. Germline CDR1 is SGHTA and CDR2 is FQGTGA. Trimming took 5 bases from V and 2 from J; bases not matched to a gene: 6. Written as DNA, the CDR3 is TGTGCCAGCAGCCCTACGGACAGGGTCACAGATACGCAGTATTTT. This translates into CASSPTDRVTDTQYF.

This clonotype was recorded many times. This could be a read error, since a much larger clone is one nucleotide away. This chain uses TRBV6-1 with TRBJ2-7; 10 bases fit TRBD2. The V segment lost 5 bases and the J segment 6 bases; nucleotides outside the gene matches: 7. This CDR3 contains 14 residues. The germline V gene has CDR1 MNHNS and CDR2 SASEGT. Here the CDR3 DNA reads TGTGCCAGCAGTCAGCAGCGGGAGGGGTCCGAGCAGTACTTC. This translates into CASSQQREGSEQYF.

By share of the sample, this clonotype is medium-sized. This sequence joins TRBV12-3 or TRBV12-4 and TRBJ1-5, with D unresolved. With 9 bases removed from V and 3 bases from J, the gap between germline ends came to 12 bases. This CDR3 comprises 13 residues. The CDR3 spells CASVREHNQPQHF. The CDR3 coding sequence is TGTGCCAGTGTCAGAGAACACAATCAGCCCCAGCATTTT.

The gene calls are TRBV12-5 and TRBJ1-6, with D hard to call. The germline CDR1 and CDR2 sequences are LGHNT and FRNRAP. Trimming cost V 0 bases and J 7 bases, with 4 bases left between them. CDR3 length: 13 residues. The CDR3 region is CASGLVVNSPLHF. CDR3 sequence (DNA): TGTGCTAGTGGTTTGGTCGTAAATTCACCCCTCCACTTT.

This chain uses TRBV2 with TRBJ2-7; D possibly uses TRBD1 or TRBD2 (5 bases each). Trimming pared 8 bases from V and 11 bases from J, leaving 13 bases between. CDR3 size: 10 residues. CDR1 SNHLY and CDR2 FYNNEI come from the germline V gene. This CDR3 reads CASRDGNKYF. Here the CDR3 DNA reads TGTGCCAGCCGGGACGGTAATAAGTACTTC.

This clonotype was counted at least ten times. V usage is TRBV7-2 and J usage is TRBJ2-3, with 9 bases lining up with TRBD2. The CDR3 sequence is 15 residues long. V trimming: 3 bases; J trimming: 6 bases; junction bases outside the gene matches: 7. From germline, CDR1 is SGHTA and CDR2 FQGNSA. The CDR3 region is CASSFSRGGSDTQYF. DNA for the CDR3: TGTGCCAGCAGCTTCTCGCGGGGGGGTTCCGATACGCAGTATTTT.

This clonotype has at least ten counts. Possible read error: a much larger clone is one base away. The DNA of the CDR3 is TGTGCCAGCAGCCAAACAGGGGCTGATAGCAATCAGCCCCAGCATTTT. Its protein product is CASSQTGADSNQPQHF. The rearrangement links TRBV5-5 to TRBJ1-5; 7 bases map to TRBD1. Trimming cost V 4 bases and J 0 bases; bases outside gene matches: 7. Germline V lookup: CDR1 SGHKS, CDR2 YYEKEE (reference sequence). This CDR3 is 16 amino acids long.

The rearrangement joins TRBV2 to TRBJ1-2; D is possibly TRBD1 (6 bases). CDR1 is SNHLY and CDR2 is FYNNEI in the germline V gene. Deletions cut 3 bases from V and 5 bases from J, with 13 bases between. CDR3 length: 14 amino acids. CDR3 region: CASSDHLGGYGYTF. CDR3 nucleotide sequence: TGTGCCAGCAGTGACCACTTAGGGGGTTATGGCTACACCTTC.

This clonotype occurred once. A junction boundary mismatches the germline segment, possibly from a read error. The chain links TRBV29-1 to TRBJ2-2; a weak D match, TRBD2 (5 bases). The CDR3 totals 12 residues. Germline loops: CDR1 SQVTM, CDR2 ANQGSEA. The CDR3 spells CSVEGGAGELSF. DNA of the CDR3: TGCAGCGTTGAAGGTGGTGCCGGGGAGCTGTCTTTT.

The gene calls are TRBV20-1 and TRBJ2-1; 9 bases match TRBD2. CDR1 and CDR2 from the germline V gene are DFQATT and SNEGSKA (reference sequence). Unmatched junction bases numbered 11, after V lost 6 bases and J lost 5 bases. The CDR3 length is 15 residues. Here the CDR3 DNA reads TGCAGTGCCCGGATACTAGCGGGTCGAAACAATGAGCAGTTCTTC. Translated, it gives CSARILAGRNNEQFF.

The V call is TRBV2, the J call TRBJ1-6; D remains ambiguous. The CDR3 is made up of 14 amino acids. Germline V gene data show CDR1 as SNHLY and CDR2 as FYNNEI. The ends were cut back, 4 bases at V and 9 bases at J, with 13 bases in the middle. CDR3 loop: CASSVDLPGSPLHF. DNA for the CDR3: TGTGCCAGCAGTGTGGACCTACCTGGTTCACCCCTCCACTTT.

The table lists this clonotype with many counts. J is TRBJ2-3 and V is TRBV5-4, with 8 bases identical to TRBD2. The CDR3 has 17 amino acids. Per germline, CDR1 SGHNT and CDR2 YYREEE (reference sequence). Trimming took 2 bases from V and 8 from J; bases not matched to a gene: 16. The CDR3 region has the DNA TGTGCCAGCAGCTTCAAGACTACCGGGGGGGGTCAGGGTACGCAGTATTTT. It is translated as CASSFKTTGGGQGTQYF.

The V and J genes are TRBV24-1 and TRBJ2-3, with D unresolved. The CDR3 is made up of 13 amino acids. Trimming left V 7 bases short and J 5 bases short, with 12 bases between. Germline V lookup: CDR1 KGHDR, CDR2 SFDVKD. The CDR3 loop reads CATSAPFIDTQYF. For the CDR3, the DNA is TGTGCCACCAGCGCGCCGTTTATAGATACGCAGTATTTT.

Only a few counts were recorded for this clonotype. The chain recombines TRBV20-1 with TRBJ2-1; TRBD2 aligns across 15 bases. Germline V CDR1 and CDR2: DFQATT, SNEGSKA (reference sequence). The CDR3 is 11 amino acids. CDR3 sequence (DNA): TGCGCCGGACTAGCGGGGGGGGAGCAGTTCTTC. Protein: CAGLAGGEQFF.

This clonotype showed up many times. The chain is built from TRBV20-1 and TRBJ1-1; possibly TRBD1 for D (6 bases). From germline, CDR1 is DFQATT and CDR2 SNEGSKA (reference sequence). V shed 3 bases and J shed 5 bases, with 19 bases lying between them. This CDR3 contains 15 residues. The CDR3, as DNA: TGCAGTGCTAGGGTTTCAGGGGAGTGGAGAACTGAAGCTTTCTTT. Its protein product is CSARVSGEWRTEAFF.

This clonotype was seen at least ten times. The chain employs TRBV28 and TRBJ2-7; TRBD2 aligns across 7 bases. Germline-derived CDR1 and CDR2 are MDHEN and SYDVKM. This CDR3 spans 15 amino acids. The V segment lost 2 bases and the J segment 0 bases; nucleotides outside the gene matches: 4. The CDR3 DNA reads TGTGCCAGCAGTTTAGAGGGAGGGCCCTCCTACGAGCAGTACTTC. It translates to CASSLEGGPSYEQYF.

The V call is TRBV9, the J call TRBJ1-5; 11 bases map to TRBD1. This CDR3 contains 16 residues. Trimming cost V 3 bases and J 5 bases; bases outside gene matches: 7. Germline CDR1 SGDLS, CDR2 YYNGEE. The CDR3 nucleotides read TGTGCCAGCAGCGAGCGGGACAGGGGGATAGATCAGCCCCAGCATTTT. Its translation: CASSERDRGIDQPQHF.

This CDR3 reads CSVEYSPNYGYTF. The DNA of the CDR3 is TGCAGCGTTGAGTACAGTCCTAACTATGGCTACACCTTC. V is TRBV29-1 and J is TRBJ1-2, with unresolved D. This CDR3 comprises 13 residues. V was shortened by 3 bases and J by 0 bases, with 8 bases between the two germline ends. In germline, CDR1 is SQVTM, CDR2 ANQGSEA.

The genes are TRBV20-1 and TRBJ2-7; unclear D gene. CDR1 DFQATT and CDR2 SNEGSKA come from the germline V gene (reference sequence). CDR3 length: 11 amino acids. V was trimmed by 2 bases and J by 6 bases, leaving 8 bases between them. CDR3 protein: CSARRGFEQYF. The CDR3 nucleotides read TGCAGTGCTAGACGCGGTTTCGAGCAGTACTTC.

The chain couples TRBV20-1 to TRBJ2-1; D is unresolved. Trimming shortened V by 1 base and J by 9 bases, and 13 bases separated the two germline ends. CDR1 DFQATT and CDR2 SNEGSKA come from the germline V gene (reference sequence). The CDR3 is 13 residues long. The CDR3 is CSARGLWAFEQFF. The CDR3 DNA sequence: TGCAGTGCTAGAGGCCTTTGGGCCTTTGAGCAGTTCTTC.